Listed below are T cell receptor beta chains from one sample, sequenced in a study of blood T cell repertoires in COVID-19. Libraries were prepared by immunoSEQ multiplex PCR; TCRdb keeps only in-frame clonotypes and omits some of them. The sample contains about 210,000 clones, approximately 82% of which appear only once. The sample comprised peripheral blood. The receptors stem from a woman between 35 and 50 years old with acute or convalescent COVID-19. Both conserved end residues are part of each CDR3. A D gene is named only where the DNA matches it firmly. Clone size appears in some rows only: once, few, many, or a class for an expanded clone.

>once|TRBV30|TRBJ1-6|-
CAWGPDNSPLHF
TGTGCCTGGGGGCCCGATAATTCACCCCTCCACTTT
>-|TRBV3-1/TRBV3-2|TRBJ2-7|TRBD1
CASSQGTGVQAQYF
TGTGCCAGCAGCCAAGGAACAGGGGTTCAGGCGCAGTACTTC
>few|TRBV24-1|TRBJ2-7|-
CATSDASSYEQYF
TGTGCCACCAGTGATGCGAGCTCCTACGAGCAGTACTTC
>once|TRBV5-6|TRBJ2-1|TRBD2
CASSSDLTGGYNEQFF
TGTGCCAGCAGCTCGGACCTAACGGGGGGGTACAATGAGCAGTTCTTC
>-|TRBV19|TRBJ1-6|TRBD1
CASSAATGTDNSPLHF
TGTGCCAGTAGTGCAGCCACCGGGACAGATAATTCACCCCTCCACTTT
>-|TRBV5-1|TRBJ2-1|-
CASSLEEGAGVGEQFF
TGCGCCAGCAGCTTGGAGGAGGGGGCTGGTGTGGGTGAGCAGTTCTTC
>-|TRBV5-1|TRBJ2-1|TRBD2
CASDDGTSGYNEQFF
TGCGCCAGCGACGATGGGACTAGCGGTTACAATGAGCAGTTCTTC
>-|TRBV7-3|TRBJ2-5|-
CASSRGVQETQYF
TGTGCCAGCAGCCGCGGGGTACAAGAGACCCAGTACTTC
>-|TRBV29-1|TRBJ2-2|TRBD2
CSVDLGRGATGELFF
TGCAGCGTCGATCTCGGGCGGGGGGCCACCGGGGAGCTGTTTTTT
>-|TRBV9|TRBJ2-1|TRBD1
CASSVTLAYETGGNEQFF
TGTGCCAGCAGCGTAACTTTAGCGTATGAGACAGGGGGCAATGAGCAGTTCTTC
>-|TRBV12-5|TRBJ1-2|-
CASGSRMWQGYTF
TGTGCTAGTGGTTCGAGGATGTGGCAAGGCTACACCTTC
>-|TRBV5-1|TRBJ2-7|-
CASSDRALREQYF
TGCGCCAGCAGTGACAGAGCCTTACGGGAGCAGTACTTC
>once|TRBV11-2|TRBJ1-5|TRBD1
CASSPAGQGNQPQHF
TGTGCCAGCAGCCCCGCGGGACAGGGCAATCAGCCCCAGCATTTT
>-|TRBV15|TRBJ2-7|-
CATSPRTVYEQYF
TGTGCCACCAGCCCCCGGACAGTCTACGAGCAGTACTTC
>-|TRBV14|TRBJ2-1|TRBD2
CASSQTSGRTSYNEQFF
TGTGCCAGCAGCCAGACTAGCGGGAGGACCTCCTACAATGAGCAGTTCTTC
>-|TRBV11-2|TRBJ2-7|-
CASHSINRDNSYEQYF
TGTGCCAGCCATTCAATCAACCGGGACAACTCCTACGAGCAGTACTTC
>-|TRBV9|TRBJ1-1|TRBD1
CASSRIRDRVLGNTEAFF
TGTGCCAGCAGCCGAATCCGGGACAGGGTTCTGGGTAACACTGAAGCTTTCTTT
>-|TRBV6-5|TRBJ2-2|TRBD1
CASSYQTGGHAGELFF
TGTGCCAGCAGTTACCAAACAGGGGGCCACGCCGGGGAGCTGTTTTTT
>-|TRBV24-1|TRBJ2-3|TRBD1
CATSRGPDTQYF
TGTGCCACTAGCAGGGGGCCAGATACGCAGTATTTT
>-|TRBV24-1|TRBJ2-3|-
CATSTPLGASSGDTQYF
TGTGCCACCAGTACCCCATTGGGGGCATCCTCTGGGGATACGCAGTATTTT
>few|TRBV7-9|TRBJ2-5|TRBD2
CASSSGTSGRGSGETQYF
TGTGCCAGCAGCTCCGGGACTAGCGGGAGGGGGTCCGGAGAGACCCAGTACTTC
>-|TRBV7-2|TRBJ2-5|-
CASSLGGVRQETQYF
TGTGCCAGCAGCTTGGGGGGAGTGCGGCAAGAGACCCAGTACTTC
>-|TRBV5-1|TRBJ2-5|TRBD2
CASSLFGTSGTEETQYF
TGCGCCAGCAGCTTGTTTGGGACTAGCGGGACTGAGGAGACCCAGTACTTC
>-|TRBV25-1|TRBJ2-1|-
CASSPRTPGNEQFF
TGTGCCAGCTCCCCTAGGACCCCGGGGAATGAGCAGTTCTTC
>few|TRBV27|TRBJ2-2|TRBD2
CASSPGAGASTGELFF
TGTGCCAGCAGTCCCGGAGCGGGAGCGAGCACCGGGGAGCTGTTTTTT
>once|TRBV7-2|TRBJ1-1|-
CASSSLRDGNTEAFF
TGTGCCAGCAGCTCCCTCAGGGATGGGAACACTGAAGCTTTCTTT
>-|TRBV5-6|TRBJ1-2|TRBD1
CASTPPGTGGDGYTF
TGTGCCAGCACCCCACCAGGGACAGGGGGCGATGGCTACACCTTC
>-|TRBV11-2|TRBJ2-2|-
CASRQATSNTGELFF
TGTGCCAGCCGACAGGCCACCTCGAACACCGGGGAGCTGTTTTTT
>-|TRBV7-6|TRBJ1-2|-
CASSLDTNYGYTF
TGTGCCAGCAGCTTAGATACTAACTATGGCTACACCTTC
>once|TRBV5-6|TRBJ2-7|TRBD2
CASSLVPSGTYEQYF
TGTGCCAGCAGCTTGGTGCCTAGCGGTACCTACGAGCAGTACTTC
>-|TRBV3-1/TRBV3-2|TRBJ2-3|-
CASTAWGGLTDTQYF
TGTGCCAGCACTGCTTGGGGGGGCCTGACAGATACGCAGTATTTT
>-|TRBV5-1|TRBJ2-7|TRBD1
CASRGDSFYEQYF
TGCGCCAGCAGGGGGGACAGCTTCTACGAGCAGTACTTC
>-|TRBV6-4|TRBJ1-1|TRBD1
CASSDSPTGSTEAFF
TGTGCCAGCAGTGACTCGCCGACAGGGAGCACTGAAGCTTTCTTT
>-|TRBV30|TRBJ1-2|-
CAWRSMRPGYTF
TGTGCCTGGAGATCGATGCGCCCGGGCTACACCTTC
>-|TRBV10-2|TRBJ2-3|TRBD2
CASSESETSGGADTQYF
TGCGCCAGCAGTGAGTCCGAGACTAGCGGGGGGGCAGATACGCAGTATTTT
>-|TRBV4-3|TRBJ2-1|-
CASSQDGNSEQFF
TGCGCCAGCAGCCAAGATGGCAACAGTGAGCAGTTCTTC
>-|TRBV7-2|TRBJ1-2|TRBD1
CASSPMEGASGYTF
TGTGCCAGCAGCCCAATGGAGGGGGCGAGTGGCTACACCTTC
>-|TRBV7-9|TRBJ2-2|-
CASTRGRVSFGPNDGELFF
TGTGCCAGCACCCGGGGTAGGGTGTCGTTCGGACCGAATGACGGGGAGCTGTTTTTT
>-|TRBV6-2/TRBV6-3|TRBJ2-2|TRBD2
CASSYVFSGVNTGELFF
TGTGCCAGCAGTTACGTTTTTAGCGGGGTAAACACCGGGGAGCTGTTTTTT